This T cell receptor (beta chain) was profiled in a study of T cell changes during pregnancy in multiple sclerosis. The length of the CDR3 is 20 residues. Germline V gene lookup returns CDR1 LGHNA and CDR2 YNFKEQ. V was trimmed by 0 bases and J by 6 bases, leaving 26 bases between them. Clones were sequenced by immunoSEQ multiplex PCR, and TCRdb holds only the in-frame ones, with some missing. The top ten hold less than 0.8% of the sample, which has about 52,000 clones, over 80% seen once. The chain uses TRBV4-2 and TRBJ2-2, with D possibly being TRBD2 (7 bases). The sequencing here drew on CD4+ T cells from peripheral blood mononuclear cells, taken in the third trimester of pregnancy. This receptor was obtained from a female donor with multiple sclerosis, enrolled in a pregnancy study. CDR3 bases: TGTGCCAGCAGCCAAGAGCGGCGGGGCGGGGGCCTACTTACACCCGGGGAGCTGTTTTTT. Translating gives CASSQERRGGGLLTPGELFF.